These 3 T cell receptor beta chains share one sample of origin, sequenced in a study of control samples from healthy donors and cancer patients. Some clones are missing from TCRdb's copy, which holds only in-frame ones; the method was immunoSEQ multiplex PCR. The table records some 140,000 clones, roughly 89% of them present only once. Sequencing was performed on blood. The receptors stem from a man under 40 in good health.

This CDR3 reads CASSLTGTGYEQYF. The CDR3 DNA is TGTGCCAGCAGCTTAACCGGGACTGGCTACGAGCAGTACTTC. The rearrangement uses TRBV7-2 and TRBJ2-7; perhaps TRBD2 as D (6 bases). Trimming left V 2 bases short and J 3 bases short, with 11 bases between. This CDR3 has 14 residues. Germline V gives CDR1 SGHTA, CDR2 FQGNSA.

The chain joins TRBV3-1 (or the pseudogene TRBV3-2) to TRBJ2-7; 7 bases map to TRBD2. There are 12 residues in the CDR3. V trimming: 5 bases; J trimming: 2 bases; junction bases outside the gene matches: 0. CDR1 LGHDT and CDR2 YNNKEL come from the germline V gene (reference sequence). CDR3 coding DNA: TGTGCCAGCAGCGGGAGGGCCTACGAGCAGTACTTC. It specifies CASSGRAYEQYF.

The V call is TRBV3-1 (or the pseudogene TRBV3-2), the J call TRBJ2-7; the D is unclear. The CDR3 sequence is 13 residues long. Trimming pared 3 bases from V and 2 bases from J, leaving 8 bases between. CDR1 is LGHDT, CDR2 YNNKEL, per germline (reference sequence). As DNA, the CDR3 is TGTGCCAGCAGCCAGTTTCAGGCCTACGAGCAGTACTTC. The encoded protein is CASSQFQAYEQYF.